This T cell receptor beta chain derives from a study of shared clonotypes between healthy human individuals. Study results and caveats: Naive CD4 clonotypes were shared across a handful of donors at 4.5% to 6%.

Assay: immunoSEQ multiplex PCR; the TCRdb copy retains only in-frame clones and omits some. The table lists about 2.1 million clones, just over 90% of them singletons. Germline values: CDR1 LNHNV, CDR2 YYDKDF (reference sequence). V trimming: 8 bases; J trimming: 7 bases; junction bases outside the gene matches: 5. The CDR3 length is 12 residues. Concerning this clone itself: Its matching antigen is unknown.

CD45RO-negative, CCR7-positively selected cells formed the naive CD8 fraction, excluding terminally differentiated effector memory CD45RA+ cells. The rearrangement uses TRBV15 and TRBJ1-1, with 9 bases aligning to TRBD1. This clonotype was obtained from a man between 18 and 35 years old in good health. Some clones in this sample may be carry-over from other donors' samples. Sequenced material: naive CD8+ T cells from PBMCs. The CDR3 sequence is CATSNRGREAFF. CDR3 nucleotides: TGTGCCACCTCGAACAGGGGGCGTGAAGCTTTCTTT.